These 24 T cell receptor beta chains were sequenced from one sample in a study of T cell changes during pregnancy in multiple sclerosis. This table comes from immunoSEQ multiplex PCR, and its TCRdb copy is limited to in-frame clones, with some not included. The repertoire consists of under 70,000 clones, with about nine tenths occurring once and the leading ten covering approximately 1.5%. This material consisted of peripheral blood, taken after pregnancy. The receptor set was obtained from a female donor in good health, enrolled as a control in a pregnancy study.

The gene calls are TRBV19 and TRBJ2-7; 12 nucleotides agree with TRBD2. The CDR3 spans 16 residues. The germline V gene has CDR1 LNHDA and CDR2 SQIVND (reference sequence). V gave up 4 bases and J gave up 6 bases; unmatched junction bases: 10. CDR3 sequence: CASSTSGGARVGEQYF. DNA of the CDR3: TGTGCCAGTAGTACTAGCGGGGGGGCCAGAGTCGGCGAGCAGTACTTC.

The CDR3 nucleotides read TGTGCCAGCAGCCCGGGACACCCTCCAACTAATGAAAAACTGTTTTTT. Translation: CASSPGHPPTNEKLFF. The V and J genes are TRBV27 and TRBJ1-4; D perhaps matches TRBD1 (6 bases). V lost 6 bases and J 0 bases, leaving 14 bases between the germline ends. Looked up from germline, CDR1 is MNHEY and CDR2 is SMNVEV (reference sequence). The CDR3 is 16 amino acids.

This chain connects TRBV11-3 to TRBJ1-4, with 8 bases identical to TRBD1. V dropped 4 bases and J dropped 0; count of bases not matched to a gene: 1. CDR3 size: 15 residues. The V gene's germline CDR1 is SGHNT and CDR2 YENEEA. The CDR3 sequence is CASSSTGATNEKLFF. In DNA, the CDR3 is TGTGCCAGCAGCTCGACAGGGGCAACTAATGAAAAACTGTTTTTT.

This clone occurred a few times. This chain uses TRBV30 with TRBJ1-4; 10 bases map to TRBD1. The CDR3 covers 14 residues. Germline V gives CDR1 GTSNPN, CDR2 SVGIG (reference sequence). The trim removed 3 bases at V and 8 bases at J, leaving 6 bases unmatched. The CDR3 nucleotides read TGTGCCTGGAGCAGGACAGGGGGAGGAGAAAAACTGTTTTTT. It codes for CAWSRTGGGEKLFF.

V is TRBV5-1 and J is TRBJ2-2, with D uncertain. The germline V gene encodes CDR1 SGHRS and CDR2 YFSETQ. V dropped 2 bases and J dropped 1 base, with 9 bases sitting between them. This CDR3 is 15 amino acids long. The CDR3 loop is CASSLARLNTGELFF. CDR3 bases: TGCGCCAGCAGCTTAGCCCGACTGAACACCGGGGAGCTGTTTTTT.

CDR3 loop: CASSPVNYGYTF. DNA for the CDR3: TGTGCCAGCAGCCCAGTTAACTATGGCTACACCTTC. The V and J genes are TRBV7-2 and TRBJ1-2, with no clear D. The germline V and J ends were trimmed by 5 bases and 1 base, with 5 bases remaining between them. Germline V gene sequence: CDR1 SGHTA, CDR2 FQGNSA. The CDR3 sequence is 12 residues long.

The chain carries TRBV20-1 and TRBJ2-1; no reliable D call. V was cut by 3 bases and J by 5 bases, with 5 bases left in between. The length of the CDR3 is 11 residues. The germline CDR1 and CDR2 sequences are DFQATT and SNEGSKA (reference sequence). The CDR3 DNA reads as TGCAGTGCTAGCAGGAACAATGAGCAGTTCTTC. This translates into CSASRNNEQFF.

This clone has only one observation. J is TRBJ1-1 and V is TRBV7-2; 8 bases fit TRBD1. The ends lost 6 bases at V and 5 bases at J; junction bases unmatched: 5. The CDR3 runs 13 residues. The germline V gene encodes CDR1 SGHTA and CDR2 FQGNSA. The CDR3 protein is CASSFTGGTEAFF. The CDR3 DNA reads TGTGCCAGCAGTTTCACAGGGGGGACTGAAGCTTTCTTT.

This clone came up once. This chain connects TRBV9 to TRBJ1-2; weak D call: TRBD1 (6 bases). V lost 0 bases, J lost 7 bases, and 13 bases lay in between. CDR1 and CDR2 from the germline V gene are SGDLS and YYNGEE. There are 14 residues in the CDR3. CDR3 sequence reads: CASSVGQGLVGYTF. Here the CDR3 DNA reads TGTGCCAGCAGCGTAGGTCAGGGGTTGGTTGGCTACACCTTC. Full variable domain (remainder filled in from reference TRBV9 and TRBJ1-2): DSGVTQTPKHLITATGQRVTLRCSPRSGDLSVYWYQQSLDQGLQFLIQYYNGEERAKGNILERFSAQQFPDLHSELNLSSLELGDSALYFCASSVGQGLVGYTFGSGTRLTVV.

This chain joins TRBV20-1 and TRBJ1-5; weak D call: TRBD1 (6 bases). Germline V gene lookup returns CDR1 DFQATT and CDR2 SNEGSKA (reference sequence). The CDR3 has 11 residues. V was trimmed by 7 bases and J by 5 bases, leaving 9 bases between them. CDR3 bases: TGCAGTGAGAGACAGGATCAGCCCCAGCATTTT. Its protein product is CSERQDQPQHF.

CDR3 sequence reads: CASSIGTQGTEAFF. CDR3 sequence (DNA): TGTGCCAGTAGTATTGGGACACAAGGCACTGAAGCTTTCTTT. The genes are TRBV19 and TRBJ1-1, with D maybe TRBD1 (6 bases). The germline V and J ends were trimmed by 3 bases and 4 bases, with 12 bases remaining between them. The CDR3 totals 14 residues. CDR1 is LNHDA, CDR2 SQIVND, per germline (reference sequence).

In its sample, this clone was seen once. The chain has TRBV4-2 and TRBJ2-1; 10 bases align to TRBD2. J was trimmed by 8 bases and V by 1 base; bases with no gene match: 8. CDR1 is LGHNA and CDR2 is YNFKEQ in the germline V gene. The CDR3 is 16 amino acids. The CDR3 sequence is CASSQVGTSGVHEQFF. The CDR3 DNA reads TGTGCCAGCAGCCAAGTTGGTACTAGCGGGGTCCATGAGCAGTTCTTC.

The gene calls are TRBV4-3 and TRBJ1-2, with 7 positions matching TRBD1. Germline assignment: CDR1 LGHNA and CDR2 YSLEER. Trimming at V came to 2 bases and at J to 6 bases, leaving 3 bases not matched to a gene. The CDR3 has 13 residues. This CDR3 reads CASSQLTGNGYTF. The CDR3 nucleotides are TGCGCCAGCAGCCAATTGACAGGGAATGGCTACACCTTC.

The chain employs TRBV4-3 and TRBJ1-4, with 12 bases aligning to TRBD1. This CDR3 has 16 residues. Germline values: CDR1 LGHNA, CDR2 YSLEER. V lost 1 base and J lost 11; bases outside the gene matches: 8. In DNA form, the CDR3 reads TGCGCCAGCAGCCAAGTGGGGGACAGGGGGCAGTGGAAACTGTTTTTT. This gives the protein CASSQVGDRGQWKLFF.

This chain uses TRBV5-1 with TRBJ1-2, with D possibly TRBD1 on 5 matching bases. With 0 bases removed from V and 6 bases from J, the gap between germline ends came to 12 bases. This CDR3 region has 14 residues. Germline lookup yields CDR1 SGHRS and CDR2 YFSETQ. The DNA of the CDR3 is TGCGCCAGCAGCTTGGCCGGAGGGGCCGATGGCTACACCTTC. Translation: CASSLAGGADGYTF.

This chain joins TRBV11-3 and TRBJ1-1; 7 positions match TRBD1. CDR3 length: 14 amino acids. V shed 5 bases and J 1 base; nucleotides not matched to a gene: 4. The germline gives CDR1 SGHNT, CDR2 YENEEA. As DNA, the CDR3 is TGTGCCAGCAGCACCCGGACAGGGAACACTGAAGCTTTCTTT. The encoded protein is CASSTRTGNTEAFF.

V and J are TRBV7-2 and TRBJ1-5; 11 nucleotides line up with TRBD1. Per the germline V gene, CDR1 is SGHTA and CDR2 is FQGNSA. Trimming took 1 base from V and 9 from J; bases not matched to a gene: 5. CDR3 size: 15 residues. CDR3 DNA sequence: TGTGCCAGCAGCTTAGAGGGGACAGGGGGGGCGCCCCAGCATTTT. This gives the protein CASSLEGTGGAPQHF.

The V gene is TRBV5-1, the J gene TRBJ2-7, with D perhaps TRBD2 (6 bases). There are 16 residues in the CDR3. Trimming pared 7 bases from V and 0 bases from J, leaving 20 bases between. Looked up from germline, CDR1 is SGHRS and CDR2 is YFSETQ. CDR3 nucleotide sequence: TGCGCCAGCGGTGAGGGGACTCATACTCTCTCCTACGAGCAGTACTTC. Its translation is CASGEGTHTLSYEQYF.

This chain joins TRBV19 and TRBJ1-4; 11 nucleotides agree with TRBD1. Germline loops: CDR1 LNHDA, CDR2 SQIVND (reference sequence). The junction had 10 bases not matched to a gene; V was cut back by 4 bases and J by 3 bases. This CDR3 has 18 amino acids. The CDR3 sequence is CASSTNVDRGHSNEKLFF. The DNA of the CDR3 is TGTGCCAGTAGTACTAACGTGGACAGGGGGCACTCTAATGAAAAACTGTTTTTT.

The rearrangement joins TRBV7-2 to TRBJ1-6, with D possibly being TRBD1 (6 bases). V lost 0 bases, J lost 5 bases, and 8 bases lay in between. This CDR3 region has 15 residues. Germline CDR1 is SGHTA and CDR2 is FQGNSA. This chain's CDR3 is CASSLATGDNSPLHF. The CDR3 DNA reads TGTGCCAGCAGCTTAGCGACAGGAGATAATTCACCCCTCCACTTT.

V gene TRBV5-1 combines with J gene TRBJ2-3; TRBD2 agrees at 13 bases. Trimming cost V 4 bases and J 0 bases; bases outside gene matches: 2. The CDR3 runs to 16 residues. Germline V gives CDR1 SGHRS, CDR2 YFSETQ. The CDR3 DNA sequence: TGCGCCAGCAGCGTGGGACTAGCGGGGAGCACAGATACGCAGTATTTT. This codes for CASSVGLAGSTDTQYF.

This chain connects TRBV5-4 to TRBJ2-1; TRBD2 aligns across 9 bases. The junction had 6 bases not matched to a gene; V was cut back by 4 bases and J by 7 bases. The CDR3 is made up of 14 amino acids. In germline, CDR1 is SGHNT, CDR2 YYREEE (reference sequence). CDR3 DNA: TGTGCCAGCAGCGAACGCGGGGGGGCTAATGAGCAGTTCTTC. Translating gives CASSERGGANEQFF.

V gene TRBV13 combines with J gene TRBJ2-1; 11 bases match TRBD2. The V segment lost 5 bases and the J segment 12 bases; nucleotides outside the gene matches: 6. Germline loops: CDR1 PRHDT, CDR2 FYEKMQ (reference sequence). This CDR3 is built from 13 residues. The CDR3 reads CASSPGTSGMQFF. The CDR3 bases are TGTGCCAGCAGCCCAGGGACTAGCGGCATGCAGTTCTTC.

This clone was counted between two and nine times. The rearrangement joins TRBV2 to TRBJ1-6; TRBD1 is a possible D gene (5 bases). This CDR3 is built from 15 residues. Per the germline V gene, CDR1 is SNHLY and CDR2 is FYNNEI. V lost 1 base and J 8 bases, leaving 12 bases between the germline ends. CDR3 amino acids: CASSEEARVHSPLHF. The CDR3, as DNA: TGTGCCAGCAGTGAAGAGGCCAGGGTCCATTCACCCCTCCACTTT.